The rows below give T cell receptor beta chains drawn from one sample of a study of post-analysis software for immune sequencing data. TCRdb recomputed calls from the PCR reads with MiXCR, one row per CDR3 protein. The sample yields 650,000 to 850,000 distinct CDR3 sequences, just over 45% seen once. The sample consisted of blood. The receptors were sampled from a girl under 18 with multiple sclerosis. The conserved cysteine and the conserved F or W are not part of the CDR3 here. Each record gives: V gene, clone size, CDR3 protein. Some rows have no size entry. The others give once, few or many, or a class for an expanded clone.

V gene: TRBV6-6; clone size: -; CDR3 protein: AATTGYNEQF
V gene: TRBV24-1; clone size: few; CDR3 protein: ATSYGGGRLF
V gene: TRBV4-3; clone size: -; CDR3 protein: ASSQVGGGHGYGYT
V gene: TRBV6-5; clone size: -; CDR3 protein: ASYGVSNYGYT
V gene: TRBV6-6; clone size: many; CDR3 protein: ASSRGDTQY
V gene: TRBV29-1; clone size: -; CDR3 protein: SSAGNPSASYNEQF
V gene: TRBV7-9; clone size: -; CDR3 protein: ASSLEVEGGTEAF
V gene: TRBV7-3; clone size: -; CDR3 protein: ASSSPSHQGTDTQY
V gene: TRBV9; clone size: -; CDR3 protein: ASSVVPSGGRNRGEQF
V gene: TRBV27; clone size: -; CDR3 protein: ASRATWLDNEQY
V gene: TRBV7-2; clone size: few; CDR3 protein: ASSPPHYGYT
V gene: TRBV24-1; clone size: -; CDR3 protein: ATSDSYPLTDTQY
V gene: TRBV20-1; clone size: -; CDR3 protein: TGAGSGYGYT
V gene: TRBV13; clone size: -; CDR3 protein: ASGGLNTEAF
V gene: TRBV14; clone size: few; CDR3 protein: ASSPTREPVKNYEQY
V gene: TRBV7-3; clone size: -; CDR3 protein: ASSSPGGTPSTDTQY
V gene: TRBV10-3; clone size: -; CDR3 protein: AISMGAAQNYGYT
V gene: TRBV9; clone size: many; CDR3 protein: ASSVTPADTQY